The source of this T cell receptor beta chain is a study of blood T cell repertoires in COVID-19. Study summary: Some COVID-19 samples were acute and others convalescent; all came from the United States, Italy and Spain. Sources were T cells, B-cell-depleted T cells, or PBMCs; the material itself was cDNA or gDNA.

In the authors' methods: Reference gene primer amplification in the assay estimated nucleated cell counts. Libraries were prepared by immunoSEQ multiplex PCR; TCRdb keeps only in-frame clonotypes and omits some of them. V, J and clone size were drawn from that table, and D and trimming were deduced from the DNA. This table holds 350,000 to 500,000 clones, approximately 90% found once. V gave up 5 bases and J gave up 1 base, with 12 bases separating them. CDR1 is SGHNT and CDR2 is YYREEE in the germline V gene (reference sequence). The CDR3 runs 15 residues. The chain uses TRBV5-4 and TRBJ2-2; D is unresolved. The sequenced material came from peripheral blood. This sequence was found in a man in his late teens or twenties with COVID-19, enrolled during active disease. Here the CDR3 DNA reads TGTGCCAGCAGTCCTAACTCTGGGAACACCGGGGAGCTGTTTTTT. Translated: CASSPNSGNTGELFF.